This T cell receptor beta chain was sequenced during a study of OX40 agonist ivuxolimab in advanced cancers. Overall study context: Given to patients was ivuxolimab, an agonistic anti-OX40 (CD134) antibody. Six ivuxolimab dose levels, 0.01 to 10 mg/kg, were given intravenously every 2 weeks. Regarding the study as a whole: Expanded clones were, on average, more numerous in CD8+ T cells than in CD4+.

Collection of blood occurred at baseline, at cycle 4 day 1, and at cycle 7 day 1. The ends lost 5 bases at V and 5 bases at J; junction bases unmatched: 8. Germline CDR1 is MNHEY and CDR2 is SVGAGI. The CDR3 contains 15 residues. The table came from immunoSEQ multiplex PCR; TCRdb's copy has only in-frame clones and leaves some out. The sample consists of about 56,000 clones, over 75% of them appearing once. This clone has a handful of counts. No antigen is known for it. Distinct nucleotide sequences in the sample also encode this CDR3. The starting material was CD4+ or CD8+ T cells sorted from blood, obtained in a trial of the OX40 agonist ivuxolimab. The receptor's source is an adult with an advanced solid tumor such as melanoma, head and neck, liver or kidney cancer. The V call is TRBV6-5, the J call TRBJ2-7; TRBD2 matches 11 bases. CDR3 sequence (DNA): TGTGCCAGCAGTCCGACTAGCGGGGACATTCACGAGCAGTACTTC. It codes for CASSPTSGDIHEQYF.